This T cell receptor beta chain was recorded in a study of cytotoxic CD8 clonotypes in ibrutinib-treated CLL. Remarks on this clone: Its antigen is unidentified.

This table comes from immunoSEQ multiplex PCR, and its TCRdb copy is limited to in-frame clones, with some not included. The sample has about 140,000 clones, around 81% seen once; the top ten hold about 7.4%. Study-wide points: There were differences in sampling times between sustained-remission and progressing patients.

Germline V lookup: CDR1 LNHDA, CDR2 SQIVND (reference sequence). CDR3 length equals 14 residues. With 7 bases removed from V and 3 bases from J, the gap between germline ends came to 13 bases. The clonotype originates from a human donor with chronic lymphocytic leukemia. The chain is built from TRBV19 and TRBJ1-5; D perhaps matches TRBD1 (5 bases). The specimen was PBMCs, collected after 36 months of ibrutinib treatment. The CDR3 protein is CASNLFRANQPQHF. The CDR3 DNA is TGTGCCAGTAATTTGTTCAGGGCCAATCAGCCCCAGCATTTT. Together with reference TRBV19 and TRBJ1-5, the CDR3 gives the full variable domain: DGGITQSPKYLFRKEGQNVTLSCEQNLNHDAMYWYRQDPGQGLRLIYYSQIVNDFQKGDIAEGYSVSREKKESFPLTVTSAQKNPTAFYLCASNLFRANQPQHFGDGTRLSIL.